This TCR beta chain was captured by sequencing in a study of blood T cell repertoires in COVID-19 (dated by TCRdb to the early 2020s). Turning to the overall study: Collaborator samples came from the United States, Italy and Spain and covered acute and convalescent phases of COVID-19. HLA class I and class II types, where available, came from metadata supplied by the sample provider rather than from assay-based typing. Nearly every sample came with metadata listing a de-identified subject ID, COVID-19 status, age in years and sex. The dataset comprised deeply sampled blood TCRbeta repertoires from subjects exposed to, actively infected with, or recovered from COVID-19. The material from the prospective study consisted of cDNA or gDNA derived from T cells, B-cell-depleted T cells, or PBMCs. Samples came from the ongoing ImmuneRACE study (first 160 participants) plus 1,254 subjects from 6 global collaborators. The repertoires were released in a freely available public database intended as a resource for research on the immune response to SARS-CoV-2.

Participants in the prospective study were aged roughly 18 to 100 years, lived in 20 to 30 United States geographic areas, and enrolled through a virtual design. To assign participants to cohorts, the prospective study relied on clinical history that participants themselves reported in a screening survey and a study questionnaire. Exposed participants were defined as having been in contact with someone with a PCR-confirmed or clinician-diagnosed COVID-19 case within 2 weeks of study entry. Mobile phlebotomists in the prospective study collected whole blood, serum and a nasopharyngeal or oropharyngeal swab from every participant. Additional blood draws and questionnaires over an approximately two-month period could optionally be provided by prospective study participants. Before DNA extraction, blood samples from the prospective study were shipped at room temperature or frozen. On this clone itself: Its target antigen remains unknown. Base qualities are not recorded, but no much larger clone differs from it by a single base.

The CDR1 and CDR2 encoded by the germline V gene are MNHEY and SVGAGI. The V end loses 6 bases and the J end loses 7 bases, and a stretch of 10 bases separates them. The CDR3 covers 13 residues, taking in both the cysteine and the phenylalanine. The CDR3 DNA has 39 bases and is translated from base 1. The research as a whole found: How much clinical and demographic metadata was included differed by source and by participant, and the metadata was provided uncurated.

TCRbeta CDR3 regions were amplified from genomic DNA by means of the immunoSEQ Assay, a bias-controlled multiplex PCR. Regarding the original processing steps: Within the assay, amplification of reference gene primers was used to estimate how many nucleated cells each sample contained. To quantify the absolute abundance of each unique TCRbeta CDR3 rearrangement, sequence reads were collapsed and filtered. Productive Simpson clonality was computed per sample as the square root of Simpson's diversity index over productive rearrangements. TCRdb re-hosts the immuneACCESS table, in-frame sequences only. Its copies lack some clones; in the studies checked, an unresolved V gene accounts for under half of them, and the cause for the rest is not known. V, J and clone size were drawn from that table, and D and trimming were deduced from the DNA. The sample yields more than 350,000 clones; nearly 90% were counted once. Approximately 1.5% of the sample rests with the top ten.

The clonotype was recovered from a woman aged 18-35 years who had been exposed to COVID-19. The sample consisted of PBMCs or T cells enriched from blood (not recorded which). The chain is encoded by TRBV6-5 joined to TRBJ1-6; the D gene cannot be resolved reliably. CDR3 loop: CASRRESNSPLHF. The DNA sequence is TGTGCCAGCAGGCGGGAAAGCAATTCACCCCTCCACTTT.